These T cell receptor beta chains were read from a single sample in a study of CD8 T cells in ankylosing spondylitis. TCRdb reprocessed the 5' RACE reads via MiXCR and lists one record per CDR3 protein. This table holds some 700,000 distinct CDR3 sequences, 15% to 20% found once. Source material: blood, either unsorted or a sorted T cell fraction (not recorded which). The receptors were gathered from a male donor with ankylosing spondylitis. Each CDR3 is given with its conserved first and last residue. D genes are given only for firm matches. Only some rows state a clone size, as once, few, many or a class for expanded clones.

V	D	length	size	J	DNA	CDR3
TRBV10-3	-	13	few	TRBJ2-7	TGTGCCACCCAGGCCGCAGGGGCCTACGAGCAGTACTTC	CATQAAGAYEQYF
TRBV4-3	-	17	few	TRBJ2-3	TGCGCCAGCAGCCAAGAAACCCCCCTCGAGCGGACAGATACGCAGTATTTT	CASSQETPLERTDTQYF
TRBV3-1	-	15	-	TRBJ2-1	TGTGCCAGCACCGTCAAGGCCCTTGGGGTTAGTGAGCAGTTCTTC	CASTVKALGVSEQFF
TRBV7-2	-	15	-	TRBJ2-3	TGTGCCAGCAGCTTGACGGGGGTGGGAGCAGATACGCAGTATTTT	CASSLTGVGADTQYF
TRBV20-1	-	16	-	TRBJ2-1	TGCAGTGCTAGAGATCCCGGAACCAGCCTCTACAATGAGCAGTTCTTC	CSARDPGTSLYNEQFF
TRBV7-2	-	15	few	TRBJ2-1	TGTGCCAGCAGCTGGACCCCGGGGGACAACAATGAGCAGTTCTTC	CASSWTPGDNNEQFF
TRBV15	TRBD1	18	few	TRBJ1-5	TGTGCCACCAGCGGACCACGCCGGGACAGGAATAGCAATCAGCCCCAGCATTTT	CATSGPRRDRNSNQPQHF
TRBV11-2	-	13	-	TRBJ2-1	TGTGCCAGCAGCCATAGCTCAGGGGTCGAGCAGTTCTTC	CASSHSSGVEQFF
TRBV24-1	TRBD2	18	-	TRBJ2-1	TGTGCCACCAGCCTCCCGCCCCCGGGCTGGCGGGAGATCCCTGAGCAGTTCTTC	CATSLPPPGWREIPEQFF
TRBV6-1	TRBD1	15	few	TRBJ2-7	TGTGCCAGCAGTCCTCGGAACAGGGGCACCTACGAGCAGTACTTC	CASSPRNRGTYEQYF
TRBV7-2	-	15	few	TRBJ2-2	TGTGCCAGCAGCTTGAGGGTGTCCAACACCGGGGAGCTGTTTTTT	CASSLRVSNTGELFF
TRBV6-4	-	13	many	TRBJ2-2	TGTGCCAGCAGTGAAGAAGAATCCGGGGAGCTGTTTTTT	CASSEEESGELFF
TRBV6-2/TRBV6-3	-	13	few	TRBJ2-4	TGTGCCAGCGGTGGGATAGCCAAAAACATTCAGTACTTC	CASGGIAKNIQYF
TRBV2	-	14	-	TRBJ2-5	TGTGCCAGCACGATCTCCCTAGCATGGGAGACCCAGTACTTC	CASTISLAWETQYF
TRBV5-1	-	14	-	TRBJ2-2	TGCGCCAGCAGTTTGCAAGGGGAAGTCGGGGAGCTGTTTTTT	CASSLQGEVGELFF
TRBV7-2	TRBD1	16	many	TRBJ1-1	TGTGCCAGCAGCTTAAGGGGGCTGATGGCTGGCACTGAAGCTTTCTTT	CASSLRGLMAGTEAFF
TRBV29-1	-	14	many	TRBJ1-1	TGCAGCGTCCTCCCGACCGGGGCCAAGCTTCAAGCTTTCTTT	CSVLPTGAKLQAFF
TRBV4-3	-	14	-	TRBJ2-3	TGCGCCAGCAGCCAAGTGCGGGGATCAGATACGCAGTATTTT	CASSQVRGSDTQYF
TRBV12-3/TRBV12-4	TRBD1	15	-	TRBJ1-2	TGTGCCAGCAGTGAATACAGGGGGCGCGACTATGGCTACACCTTC	CASSEYRGRDYGYTF
TRBV20-1	TRBD2	16	many	TRBJ2-1	TGCAGTGCTAGAGCCCCGGGACTAGCGGGAGTGGTTGAGCAGTTCTTC	CSARAPGLAGVVEQFF
TRBV15	-	12	few	TRBJ1-5	TGTGCCACCCAGGGGAGGGGTCAGCCCCAGCATTTT	CATQGRGQPQHF
TRBV4-2	-	15	-	TRBJ1-5	TGTGCCAGCAGCCAAGATAGGGCGGGGGGCAAGCCCCAGCATTTT	CASSQDRAGGKPQHF
TRBV5-1	-	14	few	TRBJ2-2	TGCGCCAGCAGCTTGATAACCGGGACCGGGGAGCTGTTTTTT	CASSLITGTGELFF
TRBV11-2	-	16	-	TRBJ2-1	TGTGCCAGCAGCTTAGAGCCTAGCCTCTCCTACAATGAGCAGTTCTTC	CASSLEPSLSYNEQFF
TRBV20-1	TRBD2	13	-	TRBJ2-5	TGCAGTGCTAGCGGGGGGAGGGAAGAGACCCAGTACTTC	CSASGGREETQYF
TRBV15	-	14	-	TRBJ2-1	TGTGCCACCAGCACCGGGAGTGCGTACAATGAGCAGTTCTTC	CATSTGSAYNEQFF
TRBV24-1	-	15	few	TRBJ1-5	TGTGCCACCAGTGATCCAGGGTTTGGCAATCAGCCCCAGCATTTT	CATSDPGFGNQPQHF
TRBV5-1	-	11	-	TRBJ2-3	TGCGCCCGCTTAGGTGGGGGTACGCAGTATTTT	CARLGGGTQYF
TRBV7-9	-	12	-	TRBJ1-2	TGTGCCAGCAGCCGCATGGATGGAGGCTACACCTTC	CASSRMDGGYTF
TRBV4-3	-	14	few	TRBJ2-2	TGCGCCAGCAGCCAAGATAGGGGGTCCGGGGAGCTGTTTTTT	CASSQDRGSGELFF
TRBV28	TRBD2	16	-	TRBJ2-7	TGTGCCAGCAGTTTTGGACTAGCGGGAGGCTTATACGAGCAGTACTTC	CASSFGLAGGLYEQYF
TRBV20-1	TRBD1	15	many	TRBJ1-6	TGCAGTGCTAATGGTGGACAGGGATATAATTCACCCCTCCACTTT	CSANGGQGYNSPLHF
TRBV5-1	-	14	-	TRBJ2-1	TGCGCCAGCAGCTTGGCGGTGGGTGGGGATGAGCAGTTCTTC	CASSLAVGGDEQFF